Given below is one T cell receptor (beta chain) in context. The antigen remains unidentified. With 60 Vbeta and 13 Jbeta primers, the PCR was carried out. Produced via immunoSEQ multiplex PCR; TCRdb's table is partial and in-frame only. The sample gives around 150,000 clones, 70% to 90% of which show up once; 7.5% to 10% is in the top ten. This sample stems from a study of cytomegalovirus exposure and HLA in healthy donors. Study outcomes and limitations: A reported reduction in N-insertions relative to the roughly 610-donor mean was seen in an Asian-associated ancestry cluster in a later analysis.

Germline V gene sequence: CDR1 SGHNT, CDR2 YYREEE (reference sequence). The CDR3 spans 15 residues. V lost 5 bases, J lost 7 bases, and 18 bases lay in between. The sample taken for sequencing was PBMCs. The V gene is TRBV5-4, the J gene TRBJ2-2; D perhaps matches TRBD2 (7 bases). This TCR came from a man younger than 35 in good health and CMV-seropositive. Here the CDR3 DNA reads TGTGCCAGCAGTCCCGGGGGGCGGGGGAGCGGGGAGCTGTTTTTT. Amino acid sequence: CASSPGGRGSGELFF. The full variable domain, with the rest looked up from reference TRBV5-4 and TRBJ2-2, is ETGVTQSPTHLIKTRGQQVTLRCSSQSGHNTVSWYQQALGQGPQFIFQYYREEENGRGNFPPRFSGLQFPNYSSELNVNALELDDSALYLCASSPGGRGSGELFFGEGSRLTVL.